This T cell receptor beta chain was identified in a study of blood T cell repertoires in COVID-19. Measured with immunoSEQ multiplex PCR; TCRdb has only the in-frame clones, and not every one. This sample has approximately 110,000 clones, with around 83% found just once. Sequenced material: peripheral blood. This TCR was sampled from a woman aged 80 or over with active or convalescent COVID-19.

For the CDR3, the DNA is TGCAGCGTTAGAATTACCGGGACACTCTATGGCTACACCTTC. This sequence encodes CSVRITGTLYGYTF. J is TRBJ1-2 and V is TRBV29-1; TRBD1 is a possible D gene (6 bases). The germline V and J ends were trimmed by 5 bases and 4 bases, with 17 bases remaining between them. This CDR3 has 14 residues. Germline CDR1 is SQVTM and CDR2 is ANQGSEA.